The present T cell receptor (beta chain) was sequenced within a study of OX40 agonist ivuxolimab in advanced cancers. Study details: Patients were given ivuxolimab, an antibody that agonizes OX40 (CD134).

Patients with autoimmune history or systemic immunosuppression were excluded. The table came from immunoSEQ multiplex PCR; TCRdb's copy has only in-frame clones and leaves some out. Among 50,000 to 75,000 clones listed, approximately 85% were seen once. Comment on this clone: Its antigen is unknown.

Findings and caveats of the study: Clonal expansion in partial responders at 0.1-3.0 mg/kg ranked among the lowest.

Germline loops: CDR1 SNHLY, CDR2 FYNNEI. After removal of 6 bases from V and 2 bases from J, the junction contained 6 bases not matched to a gene. This CDR3 is 14 amino acids long. Material: CD4+ or CD8+ T cells sorted from blood, obtained in a trial of the OX40 agonist ivuxolimab. The V gene is TRBV2, the J gene TRBJ2-7; TRBD1 matches 8 bases. The clonotype was recovered from an adult with an advanced solid tumor such as melanoma, head and neck, liver or kidney cancer. CDR3 bases: TGTGCCAGCAGAGGGACAGGCCGGCCCTACGAGCAGTACTTC. Its translation: CASRGTGRPYEQYF.